This T cell receptor (beta chain) was recorded in a study of cytomegalovirus exposure and HLA in healthy donors. Whole-study findings and limits: Donors were assumed by presence/absence analyses to have roughly uniform sequencing depth.

This CDR3 is 17 amino acids long. V was clipped by 2 bases and J by 1 base, with 17 bases between them. Per germline, CDR1 WSHSY and CDR2 SAAADI. A note on this clone: Its target is unknown.

Primers for the PCR totalled 60 Vbeta and 13 Jbeta. TCRdb's copy holds only in-frame clones and misses some; the assay was immunoSEQ multiplex PCR. The sample lists about 140,000 clones; approximately 82% were seen once. This sequence originates from a man aged 25 to 40 in good health and CMV-seropositive. The sample consisted of PBMCs. The rearrangement uses TRBV10-2 and TRBJ1-2; possible D gene TRBD1, 5 bases. CDR3 in amino acids: CASSETSSGIINYGYTF. CDR3 DNA sequence: TGCGCCAGCAGTGAGACCTCGTCAGGGATCATTAACTATGGCTACACCTTC.